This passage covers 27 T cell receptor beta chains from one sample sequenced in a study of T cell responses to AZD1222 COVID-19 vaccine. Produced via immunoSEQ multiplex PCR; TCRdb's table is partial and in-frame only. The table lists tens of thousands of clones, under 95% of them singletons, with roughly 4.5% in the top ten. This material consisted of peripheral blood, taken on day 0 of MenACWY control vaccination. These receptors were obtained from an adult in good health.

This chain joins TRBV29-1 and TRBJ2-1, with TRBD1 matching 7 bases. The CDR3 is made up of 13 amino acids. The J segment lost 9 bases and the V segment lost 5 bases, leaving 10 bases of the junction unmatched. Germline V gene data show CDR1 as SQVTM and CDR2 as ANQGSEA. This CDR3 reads CSVIFGQAGEQFF. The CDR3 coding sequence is TGCAGCGTTATATTTGGACAGGCAGGTGAGCAGTTCTTC.

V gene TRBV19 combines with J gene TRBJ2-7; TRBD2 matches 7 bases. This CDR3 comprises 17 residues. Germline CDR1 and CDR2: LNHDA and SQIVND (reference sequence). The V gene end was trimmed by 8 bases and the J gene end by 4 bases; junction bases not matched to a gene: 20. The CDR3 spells CASLRPSSGEMYYEQYF. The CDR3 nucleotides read TGTGCCAGTCTTCGCCCCTCTAGCGGAGAGATGTATTACGAGCAGTACTTC.

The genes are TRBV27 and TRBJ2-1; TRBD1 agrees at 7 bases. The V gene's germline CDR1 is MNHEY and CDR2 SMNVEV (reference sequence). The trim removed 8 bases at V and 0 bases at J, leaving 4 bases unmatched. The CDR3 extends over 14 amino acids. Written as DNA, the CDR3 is TGTGCCAGCTCGACAGGGCCCTCCTACAATGAGCAGTTCTTC. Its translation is CASSTGPSYNEQFF.

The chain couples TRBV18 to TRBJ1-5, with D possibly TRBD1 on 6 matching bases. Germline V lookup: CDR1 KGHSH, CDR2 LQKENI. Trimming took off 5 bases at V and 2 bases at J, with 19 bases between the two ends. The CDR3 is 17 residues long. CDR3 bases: TGTGCCAGCTCATCTACGTCCGGGGGCTTCGGCAATCAGCCCCAGCATTTT. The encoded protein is CASSSTSGGFGNQPQHF.

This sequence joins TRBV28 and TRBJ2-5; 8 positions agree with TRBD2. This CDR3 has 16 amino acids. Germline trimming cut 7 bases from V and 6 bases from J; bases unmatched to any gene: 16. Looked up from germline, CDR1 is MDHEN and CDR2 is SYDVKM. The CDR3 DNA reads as TGTGCCAGCATTTGGGGCAGCGGAGGCGGGGGGCAGACCCAGTACTTC. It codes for CASIWGSGGGGQTQYF.

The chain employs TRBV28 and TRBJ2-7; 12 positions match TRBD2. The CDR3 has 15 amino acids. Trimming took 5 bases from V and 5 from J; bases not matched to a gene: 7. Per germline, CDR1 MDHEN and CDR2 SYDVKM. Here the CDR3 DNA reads TGTGCCAGCAGTCGATGGACTAGCGGGAACGACGAGCAGTACTTC. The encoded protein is CASSRWTSGNDEQYF.

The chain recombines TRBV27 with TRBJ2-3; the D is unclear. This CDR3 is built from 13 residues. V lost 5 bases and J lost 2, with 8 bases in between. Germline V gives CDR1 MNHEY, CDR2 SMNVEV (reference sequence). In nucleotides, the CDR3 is TGTGCCAGCAGTAGGGATTACACAGATACGCAGTATTTT. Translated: CASSRDYTDTQYF.

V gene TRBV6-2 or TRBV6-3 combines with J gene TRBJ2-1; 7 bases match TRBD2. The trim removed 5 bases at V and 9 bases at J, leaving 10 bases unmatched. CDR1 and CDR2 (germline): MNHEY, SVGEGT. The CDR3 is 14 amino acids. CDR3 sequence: CASSGGTTVGEQFF. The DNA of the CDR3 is TGTGCCAGCAGTGGGGGGACTACCGTAGGTGAGCAGTTCTTC.

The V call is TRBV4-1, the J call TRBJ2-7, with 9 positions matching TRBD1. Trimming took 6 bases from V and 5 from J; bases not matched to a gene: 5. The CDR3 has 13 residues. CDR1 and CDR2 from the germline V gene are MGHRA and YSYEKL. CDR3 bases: TGCGCCAGCAGTAAAGGGACAGGGAACGAGCAGTACTTC. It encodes CASSKGTGNEQYF.

For the CDR3, the DNA is TGTGCCAGCAGTTTAATGGCAATTGGTGGGCAGCCCCAGCATTTT. It yields the protein CASSLMAIGGQPQHF. The genes are TRBV28 and TRBJ1-5, with D uncertain. The germline gives CDR1 MDHEN, CDR2 SYDVKM. The CDR3 has 15 residues. Trimming removed 2 bases at V and 7 bases at J, with 15 bases between. Full variable domain (rest looked up from reference TRBV28 and TRBJ1-5): DVKVTQSSRYLVKRTGEKVFLECVQDMDHENMFWYRQDPGLGLRLIYFSYDVKMKEKGDIPEGYSVSREKKERFSLILESASTNQTSMYLCASSLMAIGGQPQHFGDGTRLSIL.

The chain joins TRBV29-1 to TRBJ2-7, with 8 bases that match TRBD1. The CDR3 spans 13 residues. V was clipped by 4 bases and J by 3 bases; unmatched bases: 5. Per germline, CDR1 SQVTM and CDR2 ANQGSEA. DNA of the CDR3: TGCAGCGTTGGCGCAGGGGGCGACTACGAGCAGTACTTC. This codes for CSVGAGGDYEQYF.

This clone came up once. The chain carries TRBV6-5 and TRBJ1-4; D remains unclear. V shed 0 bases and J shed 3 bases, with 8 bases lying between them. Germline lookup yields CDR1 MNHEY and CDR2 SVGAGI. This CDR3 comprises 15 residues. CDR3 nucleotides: TGTGCCAGCAGTTACTCTGGGCAGCCTAATGAAAAACTGTTTTTT. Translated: CASSYSGQPNEKLFF.

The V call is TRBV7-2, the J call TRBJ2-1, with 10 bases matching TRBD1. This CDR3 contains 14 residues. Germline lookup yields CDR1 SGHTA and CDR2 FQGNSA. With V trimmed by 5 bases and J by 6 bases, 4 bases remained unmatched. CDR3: CASSRGTGVNEQFF. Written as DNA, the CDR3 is TGTGCCAGCAGCAGAGGGACAGGGGTCAATGAGCAGTTCTTC.

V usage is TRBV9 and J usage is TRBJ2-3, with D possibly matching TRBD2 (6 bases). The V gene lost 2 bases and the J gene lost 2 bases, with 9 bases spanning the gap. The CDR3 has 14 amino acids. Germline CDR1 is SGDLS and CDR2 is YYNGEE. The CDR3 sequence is CASSVGGSTDTQYF. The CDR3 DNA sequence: TGTGCCAGCAGCGTGGGGGGATCCACAGATACGCAGTATTTT.

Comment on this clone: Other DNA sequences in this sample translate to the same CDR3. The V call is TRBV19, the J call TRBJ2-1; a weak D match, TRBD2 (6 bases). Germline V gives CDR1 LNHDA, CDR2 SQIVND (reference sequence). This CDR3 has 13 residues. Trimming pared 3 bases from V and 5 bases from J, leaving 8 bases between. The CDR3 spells CASSIGGNNEQFF. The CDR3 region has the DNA TGTGCCAGTAGTATCGGCGGGAACAATGAGCAGTTCTTC.

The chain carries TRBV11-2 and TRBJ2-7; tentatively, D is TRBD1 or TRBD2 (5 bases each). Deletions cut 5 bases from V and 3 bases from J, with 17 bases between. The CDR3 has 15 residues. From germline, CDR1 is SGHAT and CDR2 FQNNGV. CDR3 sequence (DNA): TGTGCCAGCAGCCCGGTCGGGGCAGCTTACTACGAGCAGTACTTC. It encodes CASSPVGAAYYEQYF.

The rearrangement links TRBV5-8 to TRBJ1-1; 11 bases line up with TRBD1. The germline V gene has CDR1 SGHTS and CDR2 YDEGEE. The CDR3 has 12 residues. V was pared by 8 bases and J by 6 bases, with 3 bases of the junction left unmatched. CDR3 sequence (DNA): TGTGCCAGTGGGACAGGGGGGGCTGAAGCTTTCTTT. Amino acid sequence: CASGTGGAEAFF.

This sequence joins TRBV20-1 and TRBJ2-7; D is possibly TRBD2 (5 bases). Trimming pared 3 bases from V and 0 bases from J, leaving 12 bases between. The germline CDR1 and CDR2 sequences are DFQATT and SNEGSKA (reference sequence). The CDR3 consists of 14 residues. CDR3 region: CSASSGVSSYEQYF. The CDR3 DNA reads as TGCAGTGCTAGTTCCGGGGTCAGCTCCTACGAGCAGTACTTC.

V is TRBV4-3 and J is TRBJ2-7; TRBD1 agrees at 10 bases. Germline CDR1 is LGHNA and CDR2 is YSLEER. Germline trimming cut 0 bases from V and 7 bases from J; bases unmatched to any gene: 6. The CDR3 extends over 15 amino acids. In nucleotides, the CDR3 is TGCGCCAGCAGCCAAGATAGGACAGGGGGACGGGAGCAGTACTTC. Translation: CASSQDRTGGREQYF.

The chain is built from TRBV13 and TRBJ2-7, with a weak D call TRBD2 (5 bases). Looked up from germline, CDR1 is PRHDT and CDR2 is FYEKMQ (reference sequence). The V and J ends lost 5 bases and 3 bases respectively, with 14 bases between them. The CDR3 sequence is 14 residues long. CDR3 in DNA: TGTGCCAGCAGCGCTAGGACTGAAGACTACGAGCAGTACTTC. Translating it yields CASSARTEDYEQYF.

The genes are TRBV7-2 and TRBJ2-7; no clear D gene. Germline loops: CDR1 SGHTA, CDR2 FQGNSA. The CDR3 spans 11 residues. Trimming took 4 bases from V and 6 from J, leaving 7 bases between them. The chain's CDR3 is CASSSLGEQYF. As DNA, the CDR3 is TGTGCCAGCAGCTCGCTCGGCGAGCAGTACTTC.

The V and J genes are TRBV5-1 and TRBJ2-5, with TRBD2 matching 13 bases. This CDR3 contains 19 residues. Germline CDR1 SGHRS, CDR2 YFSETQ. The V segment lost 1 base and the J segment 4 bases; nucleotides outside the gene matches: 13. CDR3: CASSLNPRTSGSGGETQYF. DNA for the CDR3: TGCGCCAGCAGCTTGAACCCCAGGACTAGCGGGAGTGGGGGAGAGACCCAGTACTTC.

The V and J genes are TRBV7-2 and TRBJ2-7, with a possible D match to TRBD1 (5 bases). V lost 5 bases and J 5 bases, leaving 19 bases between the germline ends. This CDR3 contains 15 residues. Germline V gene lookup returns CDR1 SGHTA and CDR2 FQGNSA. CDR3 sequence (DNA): TGTGCCAGCAGCCCACCAGGGTCCAAGTCCCACGAGCAGTACTTC. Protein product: CASSPPGSKSHEQYF.

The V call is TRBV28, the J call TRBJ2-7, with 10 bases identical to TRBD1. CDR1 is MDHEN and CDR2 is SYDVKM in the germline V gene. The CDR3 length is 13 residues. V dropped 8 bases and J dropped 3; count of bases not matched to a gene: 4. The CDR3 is CASLDRGFYEQYF. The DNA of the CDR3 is TGTGCCAGCCTGGACAGGGGGTTCTACGAGCAGTACTTC.

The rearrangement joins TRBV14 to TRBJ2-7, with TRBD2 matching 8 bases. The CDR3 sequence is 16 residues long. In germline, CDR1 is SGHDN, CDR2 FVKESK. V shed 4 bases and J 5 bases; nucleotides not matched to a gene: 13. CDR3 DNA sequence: TGTGCCAGCAGCCGCCTATCGGGAGGGCCTATCCACGAGCAGTACTTC. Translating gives CASSRLSGGPIHEQYF.

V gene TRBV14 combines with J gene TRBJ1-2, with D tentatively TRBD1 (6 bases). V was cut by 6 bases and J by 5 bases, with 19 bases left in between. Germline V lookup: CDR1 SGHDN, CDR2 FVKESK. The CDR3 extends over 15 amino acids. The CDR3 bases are TGTGCCAGCAGTCCCAAGGGGGAGCTAAAGTATGGCTACACCTTC. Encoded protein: CASSPKGELKYGYTF.

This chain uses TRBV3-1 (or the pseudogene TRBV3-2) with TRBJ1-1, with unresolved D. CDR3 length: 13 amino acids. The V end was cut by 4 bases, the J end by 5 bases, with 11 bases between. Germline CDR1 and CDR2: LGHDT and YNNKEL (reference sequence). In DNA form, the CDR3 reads TGTGCCAGCAGCCCCCGATCTGATACTGAAGCTTTCTTT. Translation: CASSPRSDTEAFF.